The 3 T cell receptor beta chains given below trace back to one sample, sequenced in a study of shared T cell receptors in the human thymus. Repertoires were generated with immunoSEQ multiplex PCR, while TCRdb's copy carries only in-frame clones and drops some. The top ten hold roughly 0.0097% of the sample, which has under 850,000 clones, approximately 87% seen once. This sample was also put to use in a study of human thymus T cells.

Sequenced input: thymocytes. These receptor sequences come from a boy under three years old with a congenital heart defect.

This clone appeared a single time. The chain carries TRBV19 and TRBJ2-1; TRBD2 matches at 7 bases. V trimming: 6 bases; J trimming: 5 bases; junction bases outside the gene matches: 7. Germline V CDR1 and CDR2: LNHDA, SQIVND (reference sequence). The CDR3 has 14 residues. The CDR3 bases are TGTGCCAGTAGGTTTGGCGGGAGTAACAATGAGCAGTTCTTC. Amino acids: CASRFGGSNNEQFF.

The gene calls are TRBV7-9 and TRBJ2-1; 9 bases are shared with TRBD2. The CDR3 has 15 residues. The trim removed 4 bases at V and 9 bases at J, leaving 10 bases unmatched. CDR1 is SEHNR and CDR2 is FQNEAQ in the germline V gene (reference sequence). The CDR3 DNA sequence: TGTGCCAGCAGCTCCCGGGTAGCGGGAGAGGGTGAGCAGTTCTTC. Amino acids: CASSSRVAGEGEQFF.

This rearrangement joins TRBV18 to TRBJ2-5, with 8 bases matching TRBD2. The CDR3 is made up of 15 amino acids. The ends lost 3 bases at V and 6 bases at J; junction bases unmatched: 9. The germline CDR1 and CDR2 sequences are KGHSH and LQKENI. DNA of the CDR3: TGTGCCAGCTCACCTACCAGCGGGAGTGTGAAGACCCAGTACTTC. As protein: CASSPTSGSVKTQYF. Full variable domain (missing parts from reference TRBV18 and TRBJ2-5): NAGVMQNPRHLVRRRGQEARLRCSPMKGHSHVYWYRQLPEEGLKFMVYLQKENIIDESGMPKERFSAEFPKEGPSILRIQQVVRGDSAAYFCASSPTSGSVKTQYFGPGTRLLVL.